Presented here are 13 T cell receptor beta chains from one specimen sequenced in a study of beta chain features in type 1 diabetes. As every portion of the isolated RNA was reverse transcribed, the sequencing read expressed TCRB transcripts. Generated by immunoSEQ multiplex PCR, the TCRdb table keeps only in-frame clones and is missing some. Of under 950,000 clones listed, 15% to 20% are singletons. Source material: naive CD4+ T cells from blood. The source is a woman aged 18-29 years in good health.

The table lists this clone with a few counts. The rearrangement uses TRBV6-5 and TRBJ2-3; no definite D call. V lost 0 bases, J lost 5 bases, and 6 bases lay in between. The CDR3 has 13 amino acids. Germline V gene data show CDR1 as MNHEY and CDR2 as SVGAGI. The CDR3 loop is CASSYSMLDTQYF. CDR3 nucleotide sequence: TGTGCCAGCAGTTACTCGATGTTAGATACGCAGTATTTT.

As regards this clone: This sample also contains other DNA sequences that code for the same CDR3. This chain links TRBV5-1 with TRBJ2-5, with 14 bases fitting TRBD2. The CDR3 has 17 residues. Germline CDR1 reads SGHRS; CDR2 reads YFSETQ. V dropped 0 bases and J dropped 4; count of bases not matched to a gene: 5. CDR3 DNA sequence: TGCGCCAGCAGCTTGGGACTAGCGGGAGGGCCCACAGAGACCCAGTACTTC. It translates to CASSLGLAGGPTETQYF.

This clone has a handful of counts. V is TRBV4-3 and J is TRBJ2-2; TRBD2 agrees at 7 bases. This CDR3 is built from 15 residues. The germline gives CDR1 LGHNA, CDR2 YSLEER. V lost 5 bases to trimming and J lost 5 bases; unmatched junction nucleotides: 8. The chain's CDR3 is CASSGRRGLTGELFF. CDR3 DNA sequence: TGCGCCAGCAGCGGACGGCGGGGGTTAACCGGGGAGCTGTTTTTT.

This clone came up a few times. This chain connects TRBV28 to TRBJ2-7, with 10 bases identical to TRBD2. CDR1 and CDR2 (germline): MDHEN, SYDVKM. The CDR3 is 15 amino acids. V shed 2 bases and J 2 bases; nucleotides not matched to a gene: 3. In DNA, the CDR3 is TGTGCCAGCAGTTTAGGAGCGGGAGGGCCCTACGAGCAGTACTTC. It is translated as CASSLGAGGPYEQYF.

This clone was observed a few times. The chain uses TRBV7-9 and TRBJ1-4; no clear D. The V end was cut by 3 bases, the J end by 7 bases, with 3 bases between. Germline V CDR1 and CDR2: SEHNR, FQNEAQ (reference sequence). The CDR3 covers 11 residues. DNA of the CDR3: TGTGCCAGCAGCTTCGCTGAAAAACTGTTTTTT. Translating it yields CASSFAEKLFF.

The chain joins TRBV27 to TRBJ1-4; no clear D gene. The CDR3 consists of 15 residues. V was cut by 3 bases and J by 7 bases, with 15 bases left in between. CDR1 is MNHEY and CDR2 is SMNVEV in the germline V gene (reference sequence). CDR3 bases: TGTGCCAGCAGTTTGTATCGGGGTATCGGTGAAAAACTGTTTTTT. Its translation is CASSLYRGIGEKLFF.

The rearrangement links TRBV15 to TRBJ2-3; the match to TRBD2 covers 8 bases. This CDR3 spans 16 amino acids. Germline CDR1 LNHNV, CDR2 YYDKDF (reference sequence). J was trimmed by 3 bases and V by 1 base; bases with no gene match: 6. For the CDR3, the DNA is TGTGCCACCAGCAGAGGCATGCAGCGGGAGACAGATACGCAGTATTTT. It translates to CATSRGMQRETDTQYF.

The gene calls are TRBV9 and TRBJ2-2; D is unresolved. The ends were cut back, 0 bases at V and 4 bases at J, with 13 bases in the middle. The CDR3 extends over 16 amino acids. CDR1 and CDR2 from the germline V gene are SGDLS and YYNGEE. CDR3 protein: CASSVGPGRPTGELFF. As DNA, the CDR3 is TGTGCCAGCAGCGTAGGACCCGGCAGGCCCACCGGGGAGCTGTTTTTT.

This clone was counted a few times. The rearrangement uses TRBV11-2 and TRBJ2-4; 9 positions agree with TRBD2. The germline V gene encodes CDR1 SGHAT and CDR2 FQNNGV. CDR3 length equals 16 residues. V trimming: 5 bases; J trimming: 3 bases; junction bases outside the gene matches: 8. CDR3 coding DNA: TGTGCCAGCAGCCCCCGGATAGCGGGAGACAAAAACATTCAGTACTTC. Translating gives CASSPRIAGDKNIQYF.

This clone was seen only a few times. V usage is TRBV28 and J usage is TRBJ2-1; 14 bases are shared with TRBD2. This CDR3 is built from 19 residues. Germline CDR1 reads MDHEN; CDR2 reads SYDVKM. Losses at the gene ends were 5 bases for V and 3 bases for J; bases not matched to a gene: 12. The DNA for the CDR3 is TGTGCCAGCAGTCCGATATCGGGACTAGCGGGAGTGAACTACAATGAGCAGTTCTTC. Translation gives CASSPISGLAGVNYNEQFF.

In DNA form, the CDR3 reads TGTGCCAGCAGCCCGACAGGGGTCGGCTACACCTTC. Translation: CASSPTGVGYTF. This rearrangement joins TRBV7-2 to TRBJ1-2, with TRBD1 identical over 8 bases. J lost 8 bases, V lost 5 bases, and 4 bases had no gene match. This CDR3 region has 12 residues. Germline V lookup: CDR1 SGHTA, CDR2 FQGNSA.

This clone was seen a handful of times. CDR3: CASSLADNYGYTF. The DNA of the CDR3 is TGCGCCAGCAGCTTGGCAGATAACTATGGCTACACCTTC. The chain joins TRBV5-1 to TRBJ1-2; no clear D. Trimming removed 0 bases from V and 1 base from J, with 4 bases in between. The CDR3 spans 13 residues. In germline, CDR1 is SGHRS, CDR2 YFSETQ.

This clone was found a few times. The sample carries other DNA sequences with the same CDR3. This chain links TRBV5-1 with TRBJ2-3, with D unresolved. The CDR3 covers 13 residues. Germline lookup yields CDR1 SGHRS and CDR2 YFSETQ. Trimming removed 0 bases from V and 1 base from J, with 3 bases in between. CDR3 nucleotide sequence: TGCGCCAGCAGCTTGGCAGGCACAGATACGCAGTATTTT. Encoded protein: CASSLAGTDTQYF.